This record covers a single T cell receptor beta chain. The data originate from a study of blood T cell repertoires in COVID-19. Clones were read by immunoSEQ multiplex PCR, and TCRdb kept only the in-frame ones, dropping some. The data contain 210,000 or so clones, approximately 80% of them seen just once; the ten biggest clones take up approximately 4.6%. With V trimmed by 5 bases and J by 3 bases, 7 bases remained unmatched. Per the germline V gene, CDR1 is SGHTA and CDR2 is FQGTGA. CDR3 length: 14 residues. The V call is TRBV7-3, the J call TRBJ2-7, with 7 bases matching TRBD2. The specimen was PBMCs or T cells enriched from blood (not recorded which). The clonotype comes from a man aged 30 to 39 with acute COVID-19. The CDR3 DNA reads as TGTGCCAGCAGCCGAGGAGCGGGGAGCTACGAGCAGTACTTC. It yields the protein CASSRGAGSYEQYF.